Listed here are 7 T cell receptor beta chains from one sample, sequenced in a study of CD8 T cells in Susac syndrome. With random hexamers, reverse transcription was performed on about 0.5 to 1 ug of RNA. TCRdb analysed the immunoSEQ multiplex PCR reads with MiXCR anew, one entry per CDR3 protein. Of approximately 190,000 distinct CDR3 sequences listed, around 95% are singletons. Sequencing input: CD4+ T cells from PBMCs. These receptors came from a human donor with Susac syndrome.

The rearrangement links TRBV20-1 to TRBJ2-1, with D perhaps TRBD2 (6 bases). The germline V and J ends were trimmed by 7 bases and 2 bases, with 18 bases remaining between them. This CDR3 region has 15 residues. Looked up from germline, CDR1 is DFQATT and CDR2 is SNEGSKA (reference sequence). The CDR3 sequence: CSVERADYAYNEQFF. The CDR3 DNA sequence: TGCAGTGTAGAGCGGGCGGACTACGCCTACAATGAGCAGTTCTTC.

The gene calls are TRBV7-9 and TRBJ2-3; no clear D gene. This CDR3 has 15 amino acids. V was pared by 1 base and J by 2 bases, with 10 bases between. CDR1 is SEHNR, CDR2 FQNEAQ, per germline (reference sequence). Here the CDR3 DNA reads TGTGCCAGCAGCTTAGGACGGGTGCCCACAGATACGCAGTATTTT. Translation: CASSLGRVPTDTQYF.

This chain connects TRBV19 to TRBJ2-1; either TRBD1 or TRBD2 may fit D (6 bases each). V lost 1 base and J lost 9, with 16 bases in between. The germline V gene encodes CDR1 LNHDA and CDR2 SQIVND (reference sequence). The CDR3 length is 15 residues. The CDR3 DNA reads as TGTGCCAGTAGTATAGGTAGGGGGGCCCGGGGTGAGCAGTTCTTC. This encodes CASSIGRGARGEQFF.

The genes are TRBV7-2 and TRBJ2-5; unclear D gene. V was trimmed by 0 bases and J by 9 bases, leaving 17 bases between them. The CDR3 contains 15 residues. Germline CDR1 is SGHTA and CDR2 is FQGNSA. This chain's CDR3 is CASSLAEPQATPQYF. The DNA for the CDR3 is TGTGCCAGCAGCTTAGCGGAACCACAAGCCACCCCCCAGTACTTC.

The rearrangement links TRBV20-1 to TRBJ1-3; D is uncertain. Per the germline V gene, CDR1 is DFQATT and CDR2 is SNEGSKA (reference sequence). The CDR3 totals 13 residues. Trimming stripped 3 bases from V and 10 bases from J, with 16 bases between. For the CDR3, the DNA is TGCAGTGCTAGGGCGCCCTCTGGAAGGACCATATATTTT. This codes for CSARAPSGRTIYF.

The rearrangement links TRBV30 to TRBJ1-3; D is ambiguous. Germline lookup yields CDR1 GTSNPN and CDR2 SVGIG (reference sequence). The CDR3 consists of 14 residues. V lost 4 bases and J 3 bases, leaving 13 bases between the germline ends. CDR3 nucleotide sequence: TGTGCCTGGATCTGGGCGTACTATGGAAACACCATATATTTT. Translation: CAWIWAYYGNTIYF.

This clonotype appeared a single time. V and J are TRBV30 and TRBJ1-1; D is undetermined. Per the germline V gene, CDR1 is GTSNPN and CDR2 is SVGIG (reference sequence). V lost 2 bases and J lost 5, with 12 bases in between. This CDR3 is 13 amino acids long. The CDR3 is CAWSPRGWTEAFF. CDR3 bases: TGTGCCTGGAGTCCTCGAGGGTGGACTGAAGCTTTCTTT.